The T cell receptor (beta chain) described here comes from a study of Ad26.COV2.S vaccination and SARS-CoV-2 variants. Assay used: immunoSEQ multiplex PCR; TCRdb lists only in-frame clones, some missing. The sample records around 340,000 clones, 75% to 90% being singletons. This sample's treatment: some 19 received Ad26.COV2.S at low or high dose, single or two shots; about five received placebo; per-sample allocation not given. Vaccine and placebo recipients were sampled on day 63 after the first injection. Whole-study findings and limits: Following vaccination, spike-specific CD8+ and CD4+ T cell responses reportedly exhibited substantial breadth. Quantification of TCR breadth and depth may have yielded underestimates of total T cell responses. Spike-specific TCR breadth was greater after Ad26.COV2.S than placebo.

The CDR3 spans 16 residues. The germline gives CDR1 SGHTA, CDR2 FQGNSA. Losses at the gene ends were 2 bases for V and 3 bases for J; bases not matched to a gene: 5. With respect to this clone: Its antigen is not known.

The sequence came from a person between 18 and 65 years old who received the Ad26.COV2.S COVID-19 vaccine or a placebo. J is TRBJ2-4 and V is TRBV7-2; TRBD1 matches at 9 bases. The source material was peripheral blood, sampled in a trial of Ad26.COV2.S vaccine versus placebo. CDR3 loop: CASSLRTGVDKNIQYF. The DNA for the CDR3 is TGTGCCAGCAGCTTACGGACAGGGGTGGACAAAAACATTCAGTACTTC.